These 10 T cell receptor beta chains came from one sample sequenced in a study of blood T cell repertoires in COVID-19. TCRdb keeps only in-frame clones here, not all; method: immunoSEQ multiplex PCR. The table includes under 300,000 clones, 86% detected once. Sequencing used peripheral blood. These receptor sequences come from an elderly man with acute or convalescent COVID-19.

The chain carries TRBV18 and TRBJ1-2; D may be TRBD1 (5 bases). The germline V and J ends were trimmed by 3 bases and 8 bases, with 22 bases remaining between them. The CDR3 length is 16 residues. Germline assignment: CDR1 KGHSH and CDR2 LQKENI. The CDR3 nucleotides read TGTGCCAGCTCACCCGATACAACCCAGGGAGGAAACGGCTACACCTTC. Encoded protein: CASSPDTTQGGNGYTF.

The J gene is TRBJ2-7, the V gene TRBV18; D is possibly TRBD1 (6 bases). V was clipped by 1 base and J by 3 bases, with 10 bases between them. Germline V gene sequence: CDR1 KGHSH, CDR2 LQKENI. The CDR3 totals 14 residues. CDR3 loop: CASSPRRTDYEQYF. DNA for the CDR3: TGTGCCAGCTCACCACGCAGGACAGACTACGAGCAGTACTTC.

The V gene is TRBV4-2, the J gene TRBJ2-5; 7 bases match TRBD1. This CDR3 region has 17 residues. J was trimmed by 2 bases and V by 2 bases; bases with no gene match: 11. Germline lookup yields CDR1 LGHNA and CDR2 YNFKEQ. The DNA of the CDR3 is TGTGCCAGCAGCCAAAAACACACCGGGACAGATCAAGAGACCCAGTACTTC. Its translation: CASSQKHTGTDQETQYF.

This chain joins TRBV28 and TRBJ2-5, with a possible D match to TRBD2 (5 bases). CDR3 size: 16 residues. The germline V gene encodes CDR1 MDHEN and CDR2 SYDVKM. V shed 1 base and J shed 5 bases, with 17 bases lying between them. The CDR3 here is CASSLFAGSNKETQYF. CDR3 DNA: TGTGCCAGCAGTTTATTTGCGGGTTCGAACAAGGAGACCCAGTACTTC.

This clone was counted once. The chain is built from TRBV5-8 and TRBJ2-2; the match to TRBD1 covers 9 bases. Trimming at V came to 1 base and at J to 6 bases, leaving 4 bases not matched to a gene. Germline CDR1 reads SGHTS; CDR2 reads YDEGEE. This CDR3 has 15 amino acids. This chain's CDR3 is CASSLLQGASGELFF. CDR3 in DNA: TGTGCCAGCAGCTTGTTACAGGGGGCGTCCGGGGAGCTGTTTTTT.

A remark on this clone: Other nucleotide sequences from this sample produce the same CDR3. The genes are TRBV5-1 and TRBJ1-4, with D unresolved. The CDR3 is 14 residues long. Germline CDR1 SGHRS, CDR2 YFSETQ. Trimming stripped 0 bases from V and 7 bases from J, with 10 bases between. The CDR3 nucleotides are TGCGCCAGCAGCTTGGGCAGAGAGGGTGAAAAACTGTTTTTT. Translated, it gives CASSLGREGEKLFF.

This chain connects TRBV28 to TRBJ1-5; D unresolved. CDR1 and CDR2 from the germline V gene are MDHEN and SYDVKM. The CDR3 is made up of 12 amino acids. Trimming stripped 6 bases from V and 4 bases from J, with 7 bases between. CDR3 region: CASSETNQPQHF. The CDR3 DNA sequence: TGTGCCAGCAGCGAAACAAATCAGCCCCAGCATTTT.

The CDR3 reads CGVRGQLRTDTQYF. In DNA form, the CDR3 reads TGTGGGGTACGGGGACAGCTTCGCACAGATACGCAGTATTTT. This chain uses TRBV27 with TRBJ2-3, with 7 bases that match TRBD1. Germline V gene data show CDR1 as MNHEY and CDR2 as SMNVEV (reference sequence). CDR3 length equals 14 residues.

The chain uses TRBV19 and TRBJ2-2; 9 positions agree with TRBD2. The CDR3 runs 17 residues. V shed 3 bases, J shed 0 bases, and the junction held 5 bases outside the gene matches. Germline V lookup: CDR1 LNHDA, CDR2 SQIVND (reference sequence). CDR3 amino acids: CASSIQAGGANTGELFF. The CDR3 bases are TGTGCCAGTAGTATCCAAGCGGGGGGCGCGAACACCGGGGAGCTGTTTTTT.

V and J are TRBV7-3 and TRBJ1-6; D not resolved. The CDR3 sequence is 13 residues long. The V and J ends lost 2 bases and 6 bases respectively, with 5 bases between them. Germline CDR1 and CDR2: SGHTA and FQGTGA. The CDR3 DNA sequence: TGTGCCAGCAGCTTAGAGGGTAATTCACCCCTCCACTTT. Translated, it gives CASSLEGNSPLHF.